This T cell receptor (beta chain) was sequenced during a study of T-cell reconstitution after alpha-beta-depleted transplantation in children. Study-level results: Where alpha-beta T cells came from about two months after transplant was reportedly several hundred expanded graft clones.

Worth noting for this clonotype: What it recognizes is unknown.

Construction of the TCRbeta library involved unique molecular identifiers. TCRdb passed the PCR reads through MiXCR, listing each CDR3 protein once. This sample has about 58,000 distinct CDR3 sequences; 40% to 45% occur once, and the top ten carry less than 98%. Per the germline V gene, CDR1 is SGHAT and CDR2 is FQNNGV. The CDR3 is made up of 16 amino acids. V shed 5 bases, J shed 2 bases, and the junction held 8 bases outside the gene matches. The sample here was PBMCs, mostly from graft donor cells, taken 360 days after TCRalphabeta/CD19-depleted stem cell transplant. This sequence joins TRBV11-2 and TRBJ2-3; 9 bases are a match to TRBD1. This receptor was identified in a male patient aged 10 to 17 who had a stem cell transplant for acute lymphoblastic leukemia, so the T cells may come from the graft donor. CDR3 sequence (DNA): TGTGCCAGCAGCGTCTCCGGGACAGGGTACACAGATACGCAGTATTTT. This gives the protein CASSVSGTGYTDTQYF. Variable domain in full (rest from reference TRBV11-2 and TRBJ2-3): EAGVAQSPRYKIIEKRQSVAFWCNPISGHATLYWYQQILGQGPKLLIQFQNNGVVDDSQLPKDRFSAERLKGVDSTLKIQPAKLEDSAVYLCASSVSGTGYTDTQYFGPGTRLTVL.